Sequencing of this T cell receptor (beta chain) was carried out in a study of cytomegalovirus exposure and HLA in healthy donors. Turning to this clone: What it binds is unknown.

This PCR relied on a set of 60 Vbeta primers and 13 Jbeta primers. Some clones are missing from TCRdb's copy, which holds only in-frame ones; the method was immunoSEQ multiplex PCR. Among about 190,000 clones listed, more than 70% were seen once. CDR1 is LNHNV, CDR2 YYDKDF, per germline (reference sequence). The CDR3 loop spans 16 amino acids. The trim removed 1 base at V and 2 bases at J, leaving 4 bases unmatched. Broader study findings: Likely technical artifact: a cluster of highly shared sequence variants.

This receptor was obtained from a boy under 18 in good health and CMV-seronegative. The sample consisted of PBMCs. J is TRBJ2-3 and V is TRBV15, with 9 nucleotides matching TRBD2. CDR3: CATSRGERGATDTQYF. CDR3 sequence (DNA): TGTGCCACCAGCAGAGGGGAGCGGGGGGCCACAGATACGCAGTATTTT.